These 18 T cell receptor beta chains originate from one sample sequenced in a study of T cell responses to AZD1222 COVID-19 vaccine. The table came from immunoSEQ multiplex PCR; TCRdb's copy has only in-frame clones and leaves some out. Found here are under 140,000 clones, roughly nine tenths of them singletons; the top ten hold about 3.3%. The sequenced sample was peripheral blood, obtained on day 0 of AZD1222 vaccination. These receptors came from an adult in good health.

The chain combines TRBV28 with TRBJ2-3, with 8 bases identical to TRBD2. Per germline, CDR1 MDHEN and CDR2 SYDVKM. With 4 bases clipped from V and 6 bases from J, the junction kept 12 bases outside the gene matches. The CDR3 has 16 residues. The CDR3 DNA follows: TGTGCCAGCAGTTCCCCCGGGACTAGGCTCACCGATACGCAGTATTTT. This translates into CASSSPGTRLTDTQYF.

The CDR3 DNA follows: TGTGCCAGCAGTGAATATGGACAGTCCTACAATGAGCAGTTCTTC. This encodes CASSEYGQSYNEQFF. This sequence joins TRBV25-1 and TRBJ2-1; D is perhaps TRBD1 (6 bases). The CDR3 is 15 amino acids. V gave up 0 bases and J gave up 1 base, with 7 bases separating them. The germline V gene has CDR1 MGHDK and CDR2 SYGVNS.

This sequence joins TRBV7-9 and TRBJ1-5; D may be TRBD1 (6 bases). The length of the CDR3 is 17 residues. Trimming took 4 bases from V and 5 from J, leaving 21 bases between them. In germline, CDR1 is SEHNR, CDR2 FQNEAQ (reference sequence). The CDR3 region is CASSSPGHLFQDQPQHF. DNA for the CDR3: TGTGCCAGCAGCTCACCGGGACACCTCTTCCAGGATCAGCCCCAGCATTTT. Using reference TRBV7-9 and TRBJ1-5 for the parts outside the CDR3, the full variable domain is DTGVSQNPRHKITKRGQNVTFRCDPISEHNRLYWYRQTLGQGPEFLTYFQNEAQLEKSRLLSDRFSAERPKGSFSTLEIQRTEQGDSAMYLCASSSPGHLFQDQPQHFGDGTRLSIL.

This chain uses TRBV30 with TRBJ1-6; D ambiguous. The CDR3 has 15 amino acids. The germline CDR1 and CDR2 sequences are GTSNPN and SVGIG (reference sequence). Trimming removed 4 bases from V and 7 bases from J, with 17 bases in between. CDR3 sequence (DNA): TGTGCCTGGAACGTGAGCCCAGGAAAGAATTCACCCCTCCACTTT. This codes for CAWNVSPGKNSPLHF. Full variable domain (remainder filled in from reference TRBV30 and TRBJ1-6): SQTIHQWPATLVQPVGSPLSLECTVEGTSNPNLYWYRQAAGRGLQLLFYSVGIGQISSEVPQNLSASRPQDRQFILSSKKLLLSDSGFYLCAWNVSPGKNSPLHFGNGTRLTVT.

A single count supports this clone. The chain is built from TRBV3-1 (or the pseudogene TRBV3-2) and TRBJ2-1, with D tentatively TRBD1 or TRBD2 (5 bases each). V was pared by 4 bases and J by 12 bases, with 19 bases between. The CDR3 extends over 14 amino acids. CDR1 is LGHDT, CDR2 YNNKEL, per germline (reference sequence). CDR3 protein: CASSPPGTPRGQFF. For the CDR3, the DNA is TGTGCCAGCAGCCCGCCGGGGACCCCAAGGGGGCAGTTCTTC.

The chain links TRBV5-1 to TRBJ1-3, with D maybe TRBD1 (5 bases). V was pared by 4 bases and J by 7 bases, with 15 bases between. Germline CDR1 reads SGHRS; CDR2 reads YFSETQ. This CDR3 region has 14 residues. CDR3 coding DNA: TGCGCCAGCAGCGCAGGGACGGTTTCCAACACCATATATTTT. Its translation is CASSAGTVSNTIYF.

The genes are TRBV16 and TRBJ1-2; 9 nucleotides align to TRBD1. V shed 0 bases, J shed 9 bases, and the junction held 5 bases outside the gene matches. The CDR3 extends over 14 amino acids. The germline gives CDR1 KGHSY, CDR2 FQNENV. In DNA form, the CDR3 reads TGTGCCAGCAGCCAATCTGGGGACAGGGCTCGCTACACCTTC. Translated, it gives CASSQSGDRARYTF.

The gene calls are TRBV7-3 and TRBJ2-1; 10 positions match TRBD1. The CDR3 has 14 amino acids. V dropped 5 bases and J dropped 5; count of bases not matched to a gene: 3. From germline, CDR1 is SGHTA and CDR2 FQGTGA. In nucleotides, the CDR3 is TGTGCCAGCAGCCGGGGACAGGGGCACAATGAGCAGTTCTTC. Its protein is CASSRGQGHNEQFF.

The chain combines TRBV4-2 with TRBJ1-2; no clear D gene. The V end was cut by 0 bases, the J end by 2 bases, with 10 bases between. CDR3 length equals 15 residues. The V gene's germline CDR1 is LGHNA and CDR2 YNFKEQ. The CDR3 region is CASSQEAQTNYGYTF. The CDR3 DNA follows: TGTGCCAGCAGCCAAGAAGCGCAAACCAACTATGGCTACACCTTC.

As DNA, the CDR3 is TGTGCCAGCAGCCACTGGCAGGGGGCGTATGGGCAGGGAAACACCATATATTTT. Protein sequence: CASSHWQGAYGQGNTIYF. This chain links TRBV3-1 (or the pseudogene TRBV3-2) with TRBJ1-3, with 8 positions matching TRBD1. V shed 3 bases and J 4 bases; nucleotides not matched to a gene: 14. In germline, CDR1 is LGHDT, CDR2 YNNKEL (reference sequence). This CDR3 comprises 18 residues.

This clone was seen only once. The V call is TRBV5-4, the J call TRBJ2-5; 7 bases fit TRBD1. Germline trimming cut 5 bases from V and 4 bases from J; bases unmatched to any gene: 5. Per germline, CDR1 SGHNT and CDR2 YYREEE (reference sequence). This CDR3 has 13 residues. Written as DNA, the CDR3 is TGTGCCAGCAGTCGCGACAGGGCAGAGACCCAGTACTTC. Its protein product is CASSRDRAETQYF.

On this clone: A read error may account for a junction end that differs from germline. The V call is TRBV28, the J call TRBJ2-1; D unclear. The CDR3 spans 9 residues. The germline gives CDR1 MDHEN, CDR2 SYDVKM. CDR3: CASTPPVVF. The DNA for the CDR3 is TGTGCCAGCACTCCCCCCGTGGTCTTC.

The CDR3 region is CASSRTGSSYEQYF. DNA for the CDR3: TGTGCCAGCAGCCGGACAGGGTCCTCCTACGAGCAGTACTTC. The gene calls are TRBV7-2 and TRBJ2-7; 8 nucleotides agree with TRBD1. Germline CDR1 reads SGHTA; CDR2 reads FQGNSA. Trimming took 5 bases from V and 0 from J; bases not matched to a gene: 3. There are 14 residues in the CDR3.

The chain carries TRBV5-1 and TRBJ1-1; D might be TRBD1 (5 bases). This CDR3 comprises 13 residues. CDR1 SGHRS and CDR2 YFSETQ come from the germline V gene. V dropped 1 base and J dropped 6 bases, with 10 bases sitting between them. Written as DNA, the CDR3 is TGCGCCAGCAGCTTGACCAGGGAAGCTGAAGCTTTCTTT. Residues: CASSLTREAEAFF.

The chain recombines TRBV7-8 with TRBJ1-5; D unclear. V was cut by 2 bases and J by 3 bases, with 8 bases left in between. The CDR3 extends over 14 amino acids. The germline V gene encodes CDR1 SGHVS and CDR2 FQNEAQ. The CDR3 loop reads CASSLQVVNQPQHF. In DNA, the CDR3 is TGTGCCAGCAGCTTACAGGTGGTCAATCAGCCCCAGCATTTT.

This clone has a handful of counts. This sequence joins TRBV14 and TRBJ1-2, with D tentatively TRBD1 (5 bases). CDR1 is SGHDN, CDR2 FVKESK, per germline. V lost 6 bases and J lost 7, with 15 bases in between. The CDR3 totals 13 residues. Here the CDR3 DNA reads TGTGCCAGCAGGCTGGCGGGGACGGGTGGCTACACCTTC. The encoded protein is CASRLAGTGGYTF.

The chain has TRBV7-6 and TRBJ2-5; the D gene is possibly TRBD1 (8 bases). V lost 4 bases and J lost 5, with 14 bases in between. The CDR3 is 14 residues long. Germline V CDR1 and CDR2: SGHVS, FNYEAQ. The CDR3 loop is CASSYTGGEETQYF. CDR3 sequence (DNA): TGTGCCAGCAGCTATACAGGGGGGGAGGAGACCCAGTACTTC.

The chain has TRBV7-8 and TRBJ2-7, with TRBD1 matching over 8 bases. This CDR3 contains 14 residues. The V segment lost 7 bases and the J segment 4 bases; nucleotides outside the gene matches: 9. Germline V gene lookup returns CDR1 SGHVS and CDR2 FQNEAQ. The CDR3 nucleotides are TGTGCCAGCACCTTTGGCAGACAGGGGTACGAGCAGTACTTC. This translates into CASTFGRQGYEQYF. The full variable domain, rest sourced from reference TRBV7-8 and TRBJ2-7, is GAGVSQSPRYKVAKRGQDVALRCDPISGHVSLFWYQQALGQGPEFLTYFQNEAQLDKSGLPSDRFFAERPEGSVSTLKIQRTQQEDSAVYLCASTFGRQGYEQYFGPGTRLTVT.